Here is one T cell receptor (beta chain) with its context. Its antigen remains unidentified. TCRdb ran MiXCR on the reads and lists one entry per CDR3 protein. The sample lists under 850,000 distinct CDR3 sequences, 30% to 40% occurring once. This CDR3 comprises 13 residues. The V segment lost 3 bases and the J segment 0 bases; nucleotides outside the gene matches: 2. Per germline, CDR1 DFQATT and CDR2 SNEGSKA (reference sequence). The data stem from a study of T cell repertoires in cytomegalovirus infection. Study-wide background: Public TCR beta signatures marked donors with CMV infection and the matching HLA.

Findings and caveats of the study: Public TCR beta family frequency separated CMV-and-HLA carriers, including in an independent cohort.

The rearrangement uses TRBV20-1 and TRBJ2-7; TRBD2 aligns across 7 bases. The source was cultured PBMCs, collected from culture after CMV antigen stimulation. The source of this sequence is a human donor in good health (CMV status not recorded). Some clones in this sample may be carry-over from other donors' samples. This chain's CDR3 is CSARRGSSYEQYF. DNA for the CDR3: TGCAGTGCTAGGCGGGGGAGCTCCTACGAGCAGTACTTC.